This TCR beta chain derives from a study of shared clonotypes between healthy human individuals (dated by TCRdb to 2020 to 2021). With respect to the entire study: The cohort comprised two women and three men aged 18 to 49 years. The study deeply sequenced blood TCR repertoires of 5 or 6 healthy adults to estimate repertoire size and the extent of clonotype sharing between individuals. To increase sequencing depth and limit assay-specific biases, TCR repertoire library preparation and sequencing were carried out by different laboratories using diverse techniques. Per donor, leukapheresis produced somewhere between about 0.8 and 9.5 billion PBMCs.

TCR CDR3 regions were amplified from genomic DNA by multiplex PCR using the deep immunoSEQ assay. Extracted genomic DNA from each cell subset was distributed evenly across all wells of several immunoSEQ 96-well plates, and each plate was treated as a replicate. Each replicate PCR for unsorted PBMC received about 310 ng genomic DNA, equal to tens of thousands of T cell genomes. Ten immunoSEQ deep assay plates were used to sequence the unsorted PBMC genomic DNA. The purified libraries were quantified using a Qubit 3.0 fluorometer, sized with a Bioanalyzer 2100, and then quantified again using the KAPA Library Quantification kit. A separate single-read 150-cycle Illumina NextSeq 550 flow cell was used to sequence each immunoSEQ 96-well plate. In the original analysis: Because only junctional sequences without quality scores were contained in the immunoSEQ output, filtering matching that applied to full-length reads could not be performed. Sequences were annotated with PyIR, a Python wrapper for IgBLAST v1.9, using IMGT germline references to assign V/J genes and CDR3. Reads were filtered out if the reads had weak V/J assignments (E-value above 1e-6), no CDR3, stop codons, out-of-frame junctions, or ambiguous translated residues. V3J clonotypes were defined as sequences sharing an identical inferred V gene, J gene, and CDR3 amino acid sequence. The percentage overlap between two repertoires was calculated by dividing the number of shared unique clonotypes by the size of the smaller repertoire. RTK rarefaction, the Chao1 estimator, and Recon v2.1 estimates of unobserved clonotypes were used to assess repertoire richness. TCRdb provides this immuneACCESS table in a form limited to in-frame rearrangements. Some clones are lacking; in checked studies, under half of them reflect an unresolved V gene, and why the rest are absent is not known. V, J and clone size are taken as reported in that table, and D and trimming were inferred from the DNA itself. The sample table contains hundreds of thousands of clones; only one count was recorded for 75% to 85% of them. In total, the top ten clones hold roughly 13% of the sample.

Taken from the germline V gene (reference sequence), the CDR1 and CDR2 loops are MNHNY and SVGAGI. Reading from cysteine to phenylalanine, the CDR3 counts 16 amino acids. Only the CDR3 portion is preserved as DNA: 48 bases, with reading frame beginning at the first base. The germline ends are 18 bases apart after V is trimmed by 4 bases and J by 4 bases. Healthy HIV-negative adults with no recently reported acute infections or vaccinations were included as donors. Every donor was a Caucasian adult residing in Nashville, Tennessee, USA. In the unsorted samples, 90 million or so PBMCs were counted, and genomic DNA was extracted using the QIAamp DNA Blood Mini kit. Blood was obtained by leukapheresis, after which PBMCs were separated by Ficoll-Histopaque density gradient centrifugation and cryopreserved in liquid nitrogen vapor phase. Regarding this clone: No cognate antigen has been identified for it. No much larger clonotype is one base removed from it; base qualities were not supplied.

General study outcomes and caveats: Because the study included a small number of donors, the genetic and exposure-history diversity represented was limited. Only blood was sampled, and tissue TCR repertoires likely differ from those in blood. Pairwise subsampling led to the expectation that sequencing depth would affect the degree of clonotype sharing among donors.

This TCR was recovered from a woman aged 35 to 49 in good health. Some clones in this sample may be carry-over from other donors' samples. The sample taken for sequencing was PBMCs. The sequence joins TRBV6-6 to TRBJ2-3; the D element might be TRBD1 or TRBD2, as each aligns at 6 bases. The nucleotides read TGTGCCAGCAGTTCGTACGTTAGGGGGGTCGCAGATACGCAGTATTTT. This gives the protein CASSSYVRGVADTQYF.